Listed below are T cell receptor beta chains from one sample, sequenced in a study of T cells in Graves' hyperthyroidism and ophthalmopathy. TCRdb re-called the multiplex PCR reads with MiXCR, one entry per CDR3 protein. The data show approximately 700,000 distinct CDR3 sequences, roughly 17% seen once. Source material: blood. Source of these receptors: a man younger than 35 with Graves' hyperthyroidism. CDR3s include the opening cysteine and the closing phenylalanine or tryptophan. Fields, in order: V gene, clone size, D gene, J gene, CDR3 protein, CDR3 DNA. D genes are given only for firm matches. Only some rows state a clone size, as once, few, many or a class for expanded clones.

>TRBV28|few|TRBD1|TRBJ2-2
CASSRAGTGITGELFF
TGTGCCAGCAGTAGGGCCGGGACAGGGATCACCGGGGAGCTGTTTTTT
>TRBV7-3|many|TRBD2|TRBJ2-3
CASSLTSQRESTDTQYF
TGTGCCAGCAGCTTAACGAGCCAGCGGGAAAGCACAGATACGCAGTATTTT
>TRBV20-1|few|-|TRBJ1-5
CSARQPGVGNQPQHF
TGCAGTGCCCGCCAGCCAGGGGTGGGCAATCAGCCCCAGCATTTT
>TRBV4-1|many|-|TRBJ2-1
CASSSRNTVNEQFF
TGCGCCAGCAGCTCCCGAAACACAGTCAATGAGCAGTTCTTC
>TRBV2|many|-|TRBJ2-7
CASRDPLAISYEQYF
TGTGCCAGCAGAGATCCGCTAGCGATTTCCTACGAGCAGTACTTC
>TRBV6-2/TRBV6-3|many|-|TRBJ2-5
CASSLHVQQETQYF
TGTGCCAGCAGTCTTCACGTACAGCAAGAGACCCAGTACTTC
>TRBV2|many|TRBD2|TRBJ2-7
CASSDVGSPVAGDYYEQYF
TGTGCCAGCAGTGATGTGGGGTCCCCGGTCGCGGGAGATTATTACGAGCAGTACTTC
>TRBV29-1|few|-|TRBJ2-1
CSVKGPYNEQFF
TGCAGCGTCAAGGGACCCTACAATGAGCAGTTCTTC
>TRBV7-3|many|TRBD1|TRBJ1-1
CASSPGGQGAEAFF
TGTGCCAGCAGCCCAGGGGGACAGGGGGCTGAAGCTTTCTTT
>TRBV6-4|-|-|TRBJ2-2
CASRDGYTGELFF
TGTGCCAGCAGAGACGGATACACCGGGGAGCTGTTTTTT
>TRBV20-1|many|-|TRBJ2-7
CSARLKSGISSYEQYF
TGCAGTGCTAGACTCAAGTCAGGGATTTCCTCCTACGAGCAGTACTTC
>TRBV7-6|-|-|TRBJ1-1
CASSLVGKGNTEAFF
TGTGCCAGCAGCTTAGTTGGCAAGGGGAACACTGAAGCTTTCTTT
>TRBV20-1|-|TRBD1|TRBJ2-7
CSARGQGFPYEQYF
TGCAGTGCTAGGGGACAGGGGTTCCCGTACGAGCAGTACTTC
>TRBV20-1|-|TRBD2|TRBJ2-1
CSASGTRGGNEQFF
TGCAGTGCTAGTGGAACTCGGGGGGGCAATGAGCAGTTCTTC